One and the same sample provided the 27 T cell receptor beta chains below, sequenced in a study of identical twins. MiXCR, run by TCRdb on the 5' RACE reads, gives a single entry per CDR3 protein. The data contain 420,000 or so distinct CDR3 sequences, approximately 17% of them singletons. The specimen sequenced was naive T cells sorted from blood. Receptor source: a man aged 45-60 years in good health.

V and J are TRBV6-6 and TRBJ2-1; unclear D gene. The CDR3 has 12 amino acids. Trimming cost V 6 bases and J 7 bases, with 10 bases left between them. Germline V gene data show CDR1 as MNHNY and CDR2 as SVGAGI (reference sequence). The CDR3 sequence: CASRRTRNEQFF. The CDR3 DNA reads as TGTGCCAGCAGGCGTACCAGGAATGAGCAGTTCTTC.

The chain combines TRBV24-1 with TRBJ2-1; unclear D gene. Trimming pared 2 bases from V and 7 bases from J, leaving 11 bases between. The CDR3 totals 14 residues. CDR1 is KGHDR and CDR2 is SFDVKD in the germline V gene. The chain's CDR3 is CATSDWGRRNEQFF. The DNA for the CDR3 is TGTGCCACCAGTGATTGGGGAAGGCGGAATGAGCAGTTCTTC.

This clonotype was seen only a few times. J is TRBJ2-5 and V is TRBV7-9; TRBD1 matches 7 bases. Germline V gene lookup returns CDR1 SEHNR and CDR2 FQNEAQ (reference sequence). V lost 5 bases and J lost 2; bases outside the gene matches: 5. The CDR3 contains 14 residues. CDR3 in amino acids: CASSRGQRQETQYF. CDR3 DNA sequence: TGTGCCAGCAGCCGGGGACAGCGACAAGAGACCCAGTACTTC.

This clonotype came up a few times. The chain combines TRBV7-2 with TRBJ2-3, with D unclear. Germline V gene data show CDR1 as SGHTA and CDR2 as FQGNSA. There are 15 residues in the CDR3. Trimming left V 0 bases short and J 0 bases short, with 7 bases between. The CDR3 bases are TGTGCCAGCAGCTTAGCGCGGCTGAGCACAGATACGCAGTATTTT. Amino acid sequence: CASSLARLSTDTQYF.

This clonotype has ten or more counts. V usage is TRBV7-9 and J usage is TRBJ2-7; tentatively, D is TRBD1 (5 bases). With 1 base removed from V and 2 bases from J, the gap between germline ends came to 9 bases. Germline lookup yields CDR1 SEHNR and CDR2 FQNEAQ (reference sequence). The CDR3 covers 14 residues. The CDR3 spells CASSLEMDTYEQYF. The CDR3 coding sequence is TGTGCCAGCAGCTTAGAGATGGACACCTACGAGCAGTACTTC.

This clonotype was observed a few times. The chain couples TRBV19 to TRBJ2-5; TRBD2 aligns across 12 bases. Germline V gene sequence: CDR1 LNHDA, CDR2 SQIVND (reference sequence). The CDR3 length is 15 residues. With 5 bases clipped from V and 2 bases from J, the junction kept 3 bases outside the gene matches. This CDR3 reads CASSRLAGDQETQYF. In nucleotides, the CDR3 is TGTGCCAGTAGTCGACTAGCGGGAGATCAAGAGACCCAGTACTTC.

V usage is TRBV7-9 and J usage is TRBJ1-2, with a weak D call TRBD1 (5 bases). CDR1 and CDR2 (germline): SEHNR, FQNEAQ (reference sequence). V lost 1 base and J lost 0, with 12 bases in between. This CDR3 has 16 residues. In DNA form, the CDR3 reads TGTGCCAGCAGCTTAGAGCTCAGGGTGTCTAACTATGGCTACACCTTC. Translating it yields CASSLELRVSNYGYTF.

This clonotype was seen only a few times. The CDR3: CASSLQGINEQYF. DNA of the CDR3: TGTGCCAGCAGCTTGCAGGGGATCAACGAGCAGTACTTC. The genes are TRBV5-6 and TRBJ2-7; possibly TRBD1 for D (6 bases). Germline V gives CDR1 SGHDT, CDR2 YYEEEE. This CDR3 is 13 amino acids long. Trimming pared 1 base from V and 5 bases from J, leaving 10 bases between.

This clonotype occurred many times. The chain links TRBV2 to TRBJ1-2; D perhaps matches TRBD1 (6 bases). This CDR3 contains 14 residues. Germline CDR1 SNHLY, CDR2 FYNNEI. Trimming pared 3 bases from V and 4 bases from J, leaving 12 bases between. CDR3 loop: CASSDRGQSYGYTF. CDR3 bases: TGTGCCAGCAGTGATAGGGGACAAAGCTATGGCTACACCTTC.

Only a few counts were recorded for this clonotype. CDR3 loop: CASSQVRDSKNTGELFF. The CDR3, as DNA: TGCGCCAGCAGCCAAGTGAGGGACAGTAAGAACACCGGGGAGCTGTTTTTT. This chain connects TRBV4-3 to TRBJ2-2; 7 positions match TRBD1. CDR3 size: 17 residues. In germline, CDR1 is LGHNA, CDR2 YSLEER. V lost 1 base and J lost 1; bases outside the gene matches: 6.

The rearrangement links TRBV7-2 to TRBJ1-2, with 8 bases fitting TRBD1. The CDR3 length is 14 residues. Germline trimming cut 5 bases from V and 7 bases from J; bases unmatched to any gene: 9. From germline, CDR1 is SGHTA and CDR2 FQGNSA. This CDR3 is CASSPQEGQGGYTF. In DNA form, the CDR3 reads TGTGCCAGCAGCCCGCAAGAAGGACAGGGTGGCTACACCTTC. The whole variable domain, remainder taken from reference TRBV7-2 and TRBJ1-2, is GAGVSQSPSNKVTEKGKDVELRCDPISGHTALYWYRQSLGQGLEFLIYFQGNSAPDKSGLPSDRFSAERTGGSVSTLTIQRTQQEDSAVYLCASSPQEGQGGYTFGSGTRLTVV.

At least ten counts were recorded for this clonotype. V is TRBV14 and J is TRBJ2-5, with unresolved D. Trimming left V 0 bases short and J 6 bases short, with 5 bases between. Germline V gene sequence: CDR1 SGHDN, CDR2 FVKESK. CDR3 length equals 12 residues. For the CDR3, the DNA is TGTGCCAGCAGCCAAGAAGGGAAGACCCAGTACTTC. Amino acid sequence: CASSQEGKTQYF.

J is TRBJ2-7 and V is TRBV4-2; possibly TRBD2 for D (6 bases). The CDR3 extends over 16 amino acids. Deletions cut 0 bases from V and 0 bases from J, with 12 bases between. The V gene's germline CDR1 is LGHNA and CDR2 YNFKEQ. CDR3 sequence (DNA): TGTGCCAGCAGCCAAGATTCGGGGAGGAGCTCCTACGAGCAGTACTTC. This encodes CASSQDSGRSSYEQYF.

This chain joins TRBV28 and TRBJ1-6; D gene ambiguous. There are 14 residues in the CDR3. CDR1 is MDHEN, CDR2 SYDVKM, per germline. The ends were cut back, 2 bases at V and 7 bases at J, with 9 bases in the middle. CDR3 sequence reads: CASSLLRGNSPLHF. The CDR3 DNA reads as TGTGCCAGCAGTTTACTTCGAGGGAATTCACCCCTCCACTTT.

There are many counts of this clonotype. V and J are TRBV5-1 and TRBJ2-7; 9 bases map to TRBD1. The ends lost 4 bases at V and 6 bases at J; junction bases unmatched: 11. This CDR3 comprises 15 residues. The germline V gene has CDR1 SGHRS and CDR2 YFSETQ. Written as DNA, the CDR3 is TGCGCCAGCAGCGACTTCCCGGGACAGGGCGCCGAGCAGTACTTC. Encoded protein: CASSDFPGQGAEQYF.

This clonotype was seen at least ten times. The chain carries TRBV6-9 and TRBJ2-7; D may be TRBD1 (6 bases). The V and J ends lost 9 bases and 0 bases respectively, with 18 bases between them. This CDR3 region has 15 residues. CDR1 and CDR2 (germline): MNHGY, SVAAGI. In DNA, the CDR3 is TGTGCCAGTAGAACCGGGACAACGAGCTCCTACGAGCAGTACTTC. This sequence encodes CASRTGTTSSYEQYF.

The chain combines TRBV4-2 with TRBJ2-1; D perhaps matches TRBD2 (5 bases). Trimming removed 4 bases at V and 4 bases at J, with 14 bases between. The CDR3 covers 15 residues. Germline loops: CDR1 LGHNA, CDR2 YNFKEQ. This CDR3 is CASSPLVGTYNEQFF. CDR3 DNA sequence: TGTGCCAGCAGCCCACTAGTGGGAACATACAATGAGCAGTTCTTC.

This clonotype appeared a few times. The V and J genes are TRBV6-1 and TRBJ2-7; 11 bases fit TRBD1. V was pared by 8 bases and J by 3 bases, with 6 bases of the junction left unmatched. The CDR3 contains 14 residues. Germline values: CDR1 MNHNS, CDR2 SASEGT. As DNA, the CDR3 is TGTGCCAGCGCCCCCGGGACAGGGGGCTACGAGCAGTACTTC. Its protein product is CASAPGTGGYEQYF.

This clonotype was seen ten or more times. The rearrangement links TRBV29-1 to TRBJ2-2, with a possible D match to TRBD2 (5 bases). This CDR3 has 13 residues. Trimming left V 3 bases short and J 6 bases short, with 11 bases between. Germline V gives CDR1 SQVTM, CDR2 ANQGSEA. The CDR3 region has the DNA TGCAGCGTTGACCAGCAGAGGGCCGGGGAGCTGTTTTTT. As protein: CSVDQQRAGELFF.

The gene calls are TRBV9 and TRBJ2-7; no definite D call. Germline CDR1 reads SGDLS; CDR2 reads YYNGEE. Trimming took 0 bases from V and 0 from J, leaving 7 bases between them. The CDR3 totals 14 residues. This CDR3 reads CASSVDPGSYEQYF. The CDR3 DNA sequence: TGTGCCAGCAGCGTAGATCCAGGCTCCTACGAGCAGTACTTC.

This clonotype was seen many times. J is TRBJ2-2 and V is TRBV6-1; possible D gene TRBD2, 7 bases. Trimming pared 6 bases from V and 6 bases from J, leaving 14 bases between. The CDR3 length is 14 residues. CDR1 is MNHNS and CDR2 is SASEGT in the germline V gene. The CDR3: CASRRLAGAGELFF. CDR3 nucleotide sequence: TGTGCCAGCAGGCGACTAGCAGGGGCCGGGGAGCTGTTTTTT.

This clonotype was found a few times. The chain recombines TRBV28 with TRBJ2-1; either TRBD1 or TRBD2 may supply D (5 bases each). V was cut by 6 bases and J by 0 bases, with 18 bases left in between. Germline values: CDR1 MDHEN, CDR2 SYDVKM. The CDR3 runs 17 residues. CDR3 coding DNA: TGTGCCAGCAGGACCGATACCGGGACCGACTCCTACAATGAGCAGTTCTTC. The encoded protein is CASRTDTGTDSYNEQFF.

This clonotype has just one count. This may arise from a read error, as a much more abundant clone is one base away. The chain couples TRBV7-2 to TRBJ2-1; tentative D call: TRBD1 (5 bases). CDR1 and CDR2 from the germline V gene are SGHTA and FQGNSA. This CDR3 comprises 16 residues. CDR3 coding DNA: TGTGCCAGCAGCTTAGAGTCCAGGGTAGGATACAGTGAGCAGTTCTTC. This encodes CASSLESRVGYSEQFF.

This clonotype was seen repeatedly, ten times or more. This chain links TRBV15 with TRBJ2-1; the match to TRBD2 covers 12 bases. J gave up 8 bases and V 4 bases, and 3 bases lay outside the gene matches. The germline gives CDR1 LNHNV, CDR2 YYDKDF (reference sequence). This CDR3 is 14 amino acids long. The CDR3 region has the DNA TGTGCCACCAGCACGAGACTAGCGGGGGATGAGCAGTTCTTC. It is translated as CATSTRLAGDEQFF.

The sample holds many counts of this clonotype. J is TRBJ2-1 and V is TRBV18; 11 nucleotides line up with TRBD2. There are 15 residues in the CDR3. CDR1 is KGHSH, CDR2 LQKENI, per germline. The ends lost 3 bases at V and 7 bases at J; junction bases unmatched: 5. The CDR3 reads CASSPLAGGSNEQFF. The CDR3 region has the DNA TGTGCCAGCTCACCCCTAGCGGGGGGCTCAAATGAGCAGTTCTTC.

This clonotype was recorded at least ten times. The V gene is TRBV6-1, the J gene TRBJ1-1, with a tentative D call TRBD1 (6 bases). This CDR3 has 15 amino acids. Germline loops: CDR1 MNHNS, CDR2 SASEGT. V was trimmed by 6 bases and J by 1 base, leaving 15 bases between them. In DNA form, the CDR3 reads TGTGCCAGCAGCCCTCAGGGGCCCTGGAACACTGAAGCTTTCTTT. Residues: CASSPQGPWNTEAFF.

The chain combines TRBV20-1 with TRBJ2-7; the D is unclear. The CDR3 consists of 15 residues. V dropped 1 base and J dropped 0 bases, with 13 bases sitting between them. Looked up from germline, CDR1 is DFQATT and CDR2 is SNEGSKA (reference sequence). The CDR3 here is CSARGVAGTSYEQYF. The CDR3 DNA reads as TGCAGTGCTAGAGGGGTAGCCGGAACCTCCTACGAGCAGTACTTC.